This T cell receptor beta chain was obtained from a study of T-cell memory formation after mild COVID-19. Study observations and caveats: Contracting clones, day 15 to 85, had balanced CD4/CD8, and later expanders favored CD4+.

TCRdb re-called the 5' RACE reads with MiXCR, one entry per CDR3 protein. Found here are over 120,000 distinct CDR3 sequences, less than 25% of them singletons; the top ten hold around 24%. The CDR3 covers 12 residues. V shed 0 bases and J shed 4 bases, with 1 base lying between them. Germline V gene sequence: CDR1 MGHRA, CDR2 YSYEKL. This clonotype was found a few times. Its target is unknown. This TCR came from an adult woman who had mild COVID-19 (a few samples of this study predate the infection). Cell type and time point are not known. Material: PBMCs or a T cell subset sorted from them (not recorded which). The V and J genes are TRBV4-1 and TRBJ1-5, with D unresolved. CDR3 amino acids: CASSQDNQPQHF. CDR3 nucleotide sequence: TGCGCCAGCAGCCAAGATAATCAGCCCCAGCATTTT.